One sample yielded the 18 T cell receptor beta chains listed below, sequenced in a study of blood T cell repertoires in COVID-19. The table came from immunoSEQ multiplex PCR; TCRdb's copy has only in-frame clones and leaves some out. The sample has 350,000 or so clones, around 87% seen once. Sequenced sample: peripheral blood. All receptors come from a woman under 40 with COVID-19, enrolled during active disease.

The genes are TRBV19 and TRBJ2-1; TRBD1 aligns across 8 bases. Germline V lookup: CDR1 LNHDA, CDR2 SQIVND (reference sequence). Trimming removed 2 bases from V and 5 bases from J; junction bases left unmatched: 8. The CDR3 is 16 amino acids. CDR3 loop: CASSIHGDRPNNEQFF. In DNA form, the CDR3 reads TGTGCCAGTAGTATACACGGGGACAGGCCCAACAATGAGCAGTTCTTC.

CDR3 nucleotide sequence: TGTGCCAGCAGTAAGTCCACAGGGAACACTGAAGCTTTCTTT. Amino acids: CASSKSTGNTEAFF. The rearrangement joins TRBV6-5 to TRBJ1-1; tentatively, D is TRBD1 (5 bases). V shed 5 bases and J shed 1 base, with 11 bases lying between them. CDR1 MNHEY and CDR2 SVGAGI come from the germline V gene. The CDR3 contains 14 residues.

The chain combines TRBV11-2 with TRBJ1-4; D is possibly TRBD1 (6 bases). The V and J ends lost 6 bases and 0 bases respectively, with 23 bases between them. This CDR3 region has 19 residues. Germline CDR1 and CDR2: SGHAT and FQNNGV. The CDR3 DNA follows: TGTGCCAGCAGTCGCGCAGGGGTGGAAATGGTTGCAACTAATGAAAAACTGTTTTTT. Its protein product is CASSRAGVEMVATNEKLFF.

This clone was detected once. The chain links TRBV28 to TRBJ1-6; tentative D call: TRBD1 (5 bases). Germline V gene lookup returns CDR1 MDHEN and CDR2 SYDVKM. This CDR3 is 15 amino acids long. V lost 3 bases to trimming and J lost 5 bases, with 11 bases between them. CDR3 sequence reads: CASSFVAGNNSPLHF. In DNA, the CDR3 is TGTGCCAGCAGTTTCGTGGCAGGGAATAATTCACCCCTCCACTTT.

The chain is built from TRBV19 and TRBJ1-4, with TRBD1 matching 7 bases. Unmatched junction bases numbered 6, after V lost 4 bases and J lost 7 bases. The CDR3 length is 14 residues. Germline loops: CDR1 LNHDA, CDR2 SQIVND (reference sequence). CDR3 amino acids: CASSTVPGGEKLFF. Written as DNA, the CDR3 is TGTGCCAGTAGTACGGTGCCAGGGGGTGAAAAACTGTTTTTT.

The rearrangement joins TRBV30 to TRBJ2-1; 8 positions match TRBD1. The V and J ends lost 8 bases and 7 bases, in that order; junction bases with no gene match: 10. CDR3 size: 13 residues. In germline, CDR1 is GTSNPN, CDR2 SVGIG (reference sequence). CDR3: CARTGTGLNEQFF. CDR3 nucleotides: TGTGCCCGGACCGGGACAGGCTTAAATGAGCAGTTCTTC.

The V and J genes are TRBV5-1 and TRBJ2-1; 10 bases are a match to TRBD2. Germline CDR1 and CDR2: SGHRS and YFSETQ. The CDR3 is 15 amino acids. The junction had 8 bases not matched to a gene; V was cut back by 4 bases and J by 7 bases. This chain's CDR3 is CASSTLAGVQNEQFF. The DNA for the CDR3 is TGCGCCAGCAGCACTCTAGCGGGAGTTCAGAATGAGCAGTTCTTC.

The CDR3 coding sequence is TGCGCCAGCAGCGATACCGGGGGCTACGAGCAGTACTTC. Its translation is CASSDTGGYEQYF. The chain is built from TRBV5-1 and TRBJ2-7; weak D call: TRBD2 (6 bases). Trimming took off 4 bases at V and 3 bases at J, with 11 bases between the two ends. Germline CDR1 SGHRS, CDR2 YFSETQ. The CDR3 runs 13 residues. The full variable domain, with the rest looked up from reference TRBV5-1 and TRBJ2-7, is KAGVTQTPRYLIKTRGQQVTLSCSPISGHRSVSWYQQTPGQGLQFLFEYFSETQRNKGNFPGRFSGRQFSNSRSEMNVSTLELGDSALYLCASSDTGGYEQYFGPGTRLTVT.

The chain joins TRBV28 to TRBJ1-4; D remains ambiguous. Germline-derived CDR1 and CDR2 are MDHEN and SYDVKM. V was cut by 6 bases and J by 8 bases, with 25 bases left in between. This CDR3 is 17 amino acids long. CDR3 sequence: CASRPTPPRVEGEKLFF. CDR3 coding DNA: TGTGCCAGCAGACCTACGCCCCCGAGGGTGGAGGGAGAAAAACTGTTTTTT.

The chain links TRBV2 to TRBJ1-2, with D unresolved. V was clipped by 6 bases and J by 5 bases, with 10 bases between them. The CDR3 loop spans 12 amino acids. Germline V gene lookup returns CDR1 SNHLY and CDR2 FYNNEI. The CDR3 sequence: CASSQTPYGYTF. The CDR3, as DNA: TGTGCCAGCAGCCAGACACCATATGGCTACACCTTC.

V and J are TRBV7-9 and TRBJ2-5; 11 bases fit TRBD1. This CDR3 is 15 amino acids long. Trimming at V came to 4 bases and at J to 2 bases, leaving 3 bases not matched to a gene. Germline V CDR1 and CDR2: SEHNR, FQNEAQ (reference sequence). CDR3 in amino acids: CASSSRDRGQETQYF. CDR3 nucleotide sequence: TGTGCCAGCAGCTCCCGGGACAGGGGGCAAGAGACCCAGTACTTC.

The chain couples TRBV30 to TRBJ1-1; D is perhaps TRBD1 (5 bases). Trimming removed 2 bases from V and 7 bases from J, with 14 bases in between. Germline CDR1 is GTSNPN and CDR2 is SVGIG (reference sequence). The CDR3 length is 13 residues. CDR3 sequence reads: CAWSTQGKVEAFF. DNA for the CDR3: TGTGCCTGGAGTACCCAGGGAAAGGTTGAAGCTTTCTTT.

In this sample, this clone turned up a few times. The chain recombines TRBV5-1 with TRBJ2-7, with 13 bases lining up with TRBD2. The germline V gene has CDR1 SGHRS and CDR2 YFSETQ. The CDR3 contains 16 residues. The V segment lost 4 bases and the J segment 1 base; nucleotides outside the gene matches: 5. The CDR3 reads CASSRTSGRESYEQYF. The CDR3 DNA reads TGCGCCAGCAGCCGCACTAGCGGGAGGGAGTCCTACGAGCAGTACTTC.

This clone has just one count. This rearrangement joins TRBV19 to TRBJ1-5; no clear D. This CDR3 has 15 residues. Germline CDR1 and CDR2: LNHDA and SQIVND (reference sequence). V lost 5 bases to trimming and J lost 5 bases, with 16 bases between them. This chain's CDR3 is CASSGADSGYQPQHF. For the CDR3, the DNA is TGTGCCAGTAGTGGTGCGGACTCGGGGTATCAGCCCCAGCATTTT. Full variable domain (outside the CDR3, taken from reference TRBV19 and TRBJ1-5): DGGITQSPKYLFRKEGQNVTLSCEQNLNHDAMYWYRQDPGQGLRLIYYSQIVNDFQKGDIAEGYSVSREKKESFPLTVTSAQKNPTAFYLCASSGADSGYQPQHFGDGTRLSIL.

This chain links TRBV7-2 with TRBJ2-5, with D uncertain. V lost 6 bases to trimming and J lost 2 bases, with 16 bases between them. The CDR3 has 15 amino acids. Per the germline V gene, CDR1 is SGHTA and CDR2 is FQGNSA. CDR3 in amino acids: CASSPNYGKQETQYF. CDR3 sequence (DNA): TGTGCCAGCAGTCCAAACTACGGTAAACAAGAGACCCAGTACTTC. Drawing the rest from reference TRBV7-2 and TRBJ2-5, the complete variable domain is GAGVSQSPSNKVTEKGKDVELRCDPISGHTALYWYRQSLGQGLEFLIYFQGNSAPDKSGLPSDRFSAERTGGSVSTLTIQRTQQEDSAVYLCASSPNYGKQETQYFGPGTRLLVL.

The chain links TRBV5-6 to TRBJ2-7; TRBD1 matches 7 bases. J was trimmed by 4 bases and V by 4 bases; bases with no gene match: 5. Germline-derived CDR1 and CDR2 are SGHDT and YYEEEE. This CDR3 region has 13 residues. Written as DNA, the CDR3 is TGTGCCAGCAGCCCTCGACAGGGTTACGAGCAGTACTTC. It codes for CASSPRQGYEQYF. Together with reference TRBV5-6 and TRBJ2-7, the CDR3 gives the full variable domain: DAGVTQSPTHLIKTRGQQVTLRCSPKSGHDTVSWYQQALGQGPQFIFQYYEEEERQRGNFPDRFSGHQFPNYSSELNVNALLLGDSALYLCASSPRQGYEQYFGPGTRLTVT.

The CDR3: CASIPPEDISNQPQHF. In DNA form, the CDR3 reads TGTGCCAGCATCCCCCCTGAGGACATTAGCAATCAGCCCCAGCATTTT. V gene TRBV28 combines with J gene TRBJ1-5; D is possibly TRBD1 (5 bases). The CDR3 runs 16 residues. The germline V gene has CDR1 MDHEN and CDR2 SYDVKM. Trimming removed 7 bases at V and 0 bases at J, with 16 bases between.

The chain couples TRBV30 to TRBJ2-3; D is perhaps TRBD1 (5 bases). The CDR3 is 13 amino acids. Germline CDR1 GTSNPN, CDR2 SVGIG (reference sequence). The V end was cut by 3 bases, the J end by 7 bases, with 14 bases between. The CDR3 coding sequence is TGTGCCTGGAGGTCAGGGTCCATGAATACGCAGTATTTT. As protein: CAWRSGSMNTQYF.